A selection of T cell receptor beta chains follows, all from one sample in a study of T cell responses to AZD1222 COVID-19 vaccine. The table came from immunoSEQ multiplex PCR; TCRdb's copy has only in-frame clones and leaves some out. This sample has under 150,000 clones, with around 87% found just once. The material sequenced was peripheral blood, taken on day 0 of AZD1222 vaccination. These receptors were obtained from an adult in good health. Both conserved end residues are part of each CDR3. The D gene is left open where the match is weak. For some rows the clone size is stated as once, few or many, or as a class when expanded; others skip it.

clone_size	d_call	v_call	cdr3_length	j_call	cdr3_nt	cdr3_aa
NA	NA	TRBV2	13	TRBJ1-1	TGTGCCAGCAGCCTGGACAGAAACACTGAAGCTTTCTTT	CASSLDRNTEAFF
NA	NA	TRBV12-3/TRBV12-4	13	TRBJ1-5	TGTGCCAGCCCAGGGGTTCGCAATCAGCCCCAGCATTTT	CASPGVRNQPQHF
NA	NA	TRBV14	14	TRBJ1-2	TGTGCCAGCAGCCACTTCCAGGGCCCCTATGGCTACACCTTC	CASSHFQGPYGYTF
NA	NA	TRBV3-1/TRBV3-2	16	TRBJ2-3	TGTGCCAGCAGCCAAGATCTGGACTCCCTCACAGATACGCAGTATTTT	CASSQDLDSLTDTQYF
NA	TRBD1	TRBV5-1	16	TRBJ2-3	TGCGCCAGCAGCTACGGACAGGGGGCGCGGTTCGATACGCAGTATTTT	CASSYGQGARFDTQYF
NA	NA	TRBV7-6	13	TRBJ2-7	TGTGCCAGCAGCTTAGATGCGGGATACGAGCAGTACTTC	CASSLDAGYEQYF
NA	NA	TRBV9	14	TRBJ1-5	TGTGCCAGCAGCGTAGATCCGGGTAATCAGCCCCAGCATTTT	CASSVDPGNQPQHF
NA	TRBD2	TRBV5-4	18	TRBJ2-1	TGTGCCAGCAGCGGGGGACTAGCGGGGGTAAGCTCCTACAATGAGCAGTTCTTC	CASSGGLAGVSSYNEQFF
NA	NA	TRBV7-9	13	TRBJ1-2	TGTGCCAGCAGCTTAGGACGAAACTATGGCTACACCTTC	CASSLGRNYGYTF
NA	NA	TRBV27	11	TRBJ1-2	TGTGCCAGCAGGAAAGGGTATGGCTACACCTTC	CASRKGYGYTF
few	NA	TRBV4-3	18	TRBJ1-5	TGCGCCAGCAGCCAAGATGTCTGGGGACCCGAATTGGGTCAGCCCCAGCATTTT	CASSQDVWGPELGQPQHF
NA	NA	TRBV7-3	16	TRBJ1-1	TGTGCCAGCAGCTTAACTCCCGACAGCATGAACACTGAAGCTTTCTTT	CASSLTPDSMNTEAFF
NA	NA	TRBV10-1	15	TRBJ1-3	TGCGCCAGCACTGCCGACGGGAACTCTGGAAACACCATATATTTT	CASTADGNSGNTIYF
NA	NA	TRBV5-1	16	TRBJ2-3	TGCGCCAGCAGCTTGGGAACGGTCTCCCCCACAGATACGCAGTATTTT	CASSLGTVSPTDTQYF
NA	NA	TRBV5-1	17	TRBJ1-2	TGCGCCAGCAGCTCCCCCGGCAGGGACCGAGCTAACTATGGCTACACCTTC	CASSSPGRDRANYGYTF
NA	NA	TRBV11-2	12	TRBJ2-7	TGTGCCAGCAGCCCGGCCGTGGGGGAGCAGTACTTC	CASSPAVGEQYF
NA	NA	TRBV6-5	14	TRBJ1-6	TGTGCCAGCAGACCTCGGGGCCCTAATTCACCCCTCCACTTT	CASRPRGPNSPLHF
NA	TRBD1	TRBV5-5	13	TRBJ1-2	TGTGCCAGCAGCTTTGACAGGGGGCTAGGCTACACCTTC	CASSFDRGLGYTF
NA	TRBD2	TRBV4-2	18	TRBJ2-5	TGTGCCAGCAGCCAAGATCCCCAAGTGGGGGGGGAGCAAGAGACCCAGTACTTC	CASSQDPQVGGEQETQYF
few	NA	TRBV12-3/TRBV12-4	13	TRBJ1-2	TGTGCCAGCAGTTTTGGGGGAGACTATGGCTACACCTTC	CASSFGGDYGYTF
NA	NA	TRBV7-8	14	TRBJ1-2	TGTGCCAGCAGCGAACAGGGTTCTAACTATGGCTACACCTTC	CASSEQGSNYGYTF
NA	NA	TRBV19	17	TRBJ2-4	TGTGCCAGTAGTTCCCACACCTTCAGAGGGGCCAAAAACATTCAGTACTTC	CASSSHTFRGAKNIQYF
few	TRBD2	TRBV2	15	TRBJ2-3	TGTGCCAGCAAGCGCCTTAGCGGGGGGGCAGATACGCAGTATTTT	CASKRLSGGADTQYF
once	NA	TRBV7-3	16	TRBJ1-1	TGTGCCAGCAGCTCCCCCGGGGAGGGGTTGAACACTGAAGCTTTCTTT	CASSSPGEGLNTEAFF
NA	NA	TRBV18	12	TRBJ1-1	TGTGCCAGCTCACCGTTGGACACTGAAGCTTTCTTT	CASSPLDTEAFF
NA	TRBD2	TRBV29-1	14	TRBJ2-2	TGCAGCGCCGTACTAGCGGGGTTTTCCGGGGAGCTGTTTTTT	CSAVLAGFSGELFF
few	NA	TRBV12-3/TRBV12-4	13	TRBJ1-2	TGTGCCAGCACGAGCGGGCCTGGGTATGGCTACACCTTC	CASTSGPGYGYTF
NA	NA	TRBV5-1	17	TRBJ2-6	TGCGCCAGCAGCTTGGGGGGCACCACCTCTGGGGCCAACGTCCTGACTTTC	CASSLGGTTSGANVLTF
once	TRBD1	TRBV19	13	TRBJ2-1	TGTGCCAGTAGTGACAGGGGCGTCAATGAGCAGTTCTTC	CASSDRGVNEQFF
few	NA	TRBV12-5	18	TRBJ2-3	TGTGCTAGTGGTTTGACCTCGGCCTCACCTCGTCACACGGGGACGCAGTATTTT	CASGLTSASPRHTGTQYF
NA	NA	TRBV7-7	12	TRBJ2-1	TGTGCTAGCAGCGGCGTGGGAAATGAGCAGTTCTTC	CASSGVGNEQFF
NA	TRBD1	TRBV12-3/TRBV12-4	12	TRBJ1-2	TGTGCCAGCAGTCGACAGGGTTATGGCTACACCTTC	CASSRQGYGYTF
NA	NA	TRBV11-1	13	TRBJ1-2	TGTGCCAGCAGCTTAGATCGGTGGGGCTCCTACACCTTC	CASSLDRWGSYTF
NA	TRBD1	TRBV11-3	15	TRBJ2-6	TGTGCCAGCAGCTCCAGGGGGCAGGGGGCCAACGTCCTGACTTTC	CASSSRGQGANVLTF
NA	NA	TRBV9	16	TRBJ1-2	TGTGCCAGCAGCGTAGATTATGGGGTGCTAACCTATGGCTACACCTTC	CASSVDYGVLTYGYTF
NA	TRBD1	TRBV5-5	17	TRBJ1-6	TGTGCCAGCAGCCCGGACAGGGGGCGATCCTATAATTCACCCCTCCACTTT	CASSPDRGRSYNSPLHF
NA	TRBD1	TRBV6-5	14	TRBJ1-2	TGTGCCAGCAGTCCCCAGGGGGCGAATTATGGCTACACCTTC	CASSPQGANYGYTF
NA	NA	TRBV16	18	TRBJ1-6	TGTGCCAGCAGCCAATCGACGGGAGTTAGCTCCTATAATTCACCCCTCCACTTT	CASSQSTGVSSYNSPLHF
NA	NA	TRBV3-1/TRBV3-2	14	TRBJ2-3	TGTGCCAGCAGCCCGGGGGGCCTTTTAGATACGCAGTATTTT	CASSPGGLLDTQYF
NA	NA	TRBV6-5	15	TRBJ1-1	TGTGCCAGCAGTTACTCGGGGGTGACGAACACTGAAGCTTTCTTT	CASSYSGVTNTEAFF
NA	NA	TRBV10-1	14	TRBJ2-2	TGCGCCAGCAGTGACCCCGGGAACACCGGGGAGCTGTTTTTT	CASSDPGNTGELFF
NA	NA	TRBV6-2/TRBV6-3	13	TRBJ1-1	TGTGCCAGCAGCTCCTACATGAACACTGAAGCTTTCTTT	CASSSYMNTEAFF
NA	TRBD2	TRBV5-5	15	TRBJ2-7	TGTGCCAGCAGCTTGCTCCGGACCCGGGGGGACGAGCAGTACTTC	CASSLLRTRGDEQYF
NA	NA	TRBV6-1	17	TRBJ1-5	TGTGCCAGCAGTGAAACGGCCAGCCCCTATAGCAATCAGCCCCAGCATTTT	CASSETASPYSNQPQHF
NA	TRBD2	TRBV13	18	TRBJ2-7	TGTGCCAGCAGCTCGATCACCGGCACGGGGCGGGGGGACTACGAGCAGTACTTC	CASSSITGTGRGDYEQYF
NA	NA	TRBV20-1	14	TRBJ1-1	TGCAGTGCTAGTCCCGACGGTGCGAACACTGAAGCTTTCTTT	CSASPDGANTEAFF
NA	NA	TRBV27	13	TRBJ1-5	TGTGCCAGCAGTTGGGACCCTTATCAGCCCCAGCATTTT	CASSWDPYQPQHF
NA	NA	TRBV7-9	15	TRBJ2-2	TGTGCCAGCAGCGGACGACAGGGAGGCACCGGGGAGCTGTTTTTT	CASSGRQGGTGELFF
NA	TRBD2	TRBV6-6	17	TRBJ2-2	TGTGCCAGCAGCTCCAGGCTACTAGCGGGGGTTACCGGGGAGCTGTTTTTT	CASSSRLLAGVTGELFF
NA	NA	TRBV9	14	TRBJ2-2	TGTGCCAGCAGCGTAGTCTGGGACACCGGGGAGCTGTTTTTT	CASSVVWDTGELFF